Listed below are T cell receptor beta chains from one sample, sequenced in a study of CD8+CD57+ T cells in acquired aplastic anemia. A single record per CDR3 protein comes from TCRdb applying MiXCR to the reads. The sample shows about 240,000 distinct CDR3 sequences, about 44% of them seen only once. What was sequenced was sorted CD4+, CD8+, or CD8+CD57+ T cells (not recorded which) from PBMCs. The source is a human donor with aplastic anemia. Each CDR3 is given with its conserved first and last residue. The order of the fields is J gene, V gene, clone size, D gene, CDR3 protein, CDR3 DNA. D genes are given only for firm matches. Clone size appears in some rows only: once, few, many, or a class for an expanded clone.

TRBJ1-5	TRBV19	many	TRBD1	CASSTGGPQHF	TGTGCCAGTAGCACAGGGGGGCCCCAGCATTTT
TRBJ1-1	TRBV20-1	NA	TRBD1	CSARSGTGHTEAFF	TGCAGTGCTAGATCGGGGACAGGGCATACTGAAGCTTTCTTT
TRBJ1-6	TRBV10-3	NA	NA	CAISESGFGSPLHF	TGTGCCATCAGTGAGTCAGGGTTCGGTTCACCCCTCCACTTT
TRBJ2-6	TRBV19	NA	NA	CASTPGHSGANVLTF	TGTGCCAGTACCCCCGGGCACTCTGGGGCCAACGTCCTGACTTTC
TRBJ1-2	TRBV19	many	NA	CATNGYGYTF	TGTGCCACTAACGGCTATGGCTACACCTTC
TRBJ2-5	TRBV19	NA	TRBD1	CASSTGGGSETQYF	TGTGCCAGTAGTACAGGGGGCGGGTCGGAGACCCAGTACTTC
TRBJ2-6	TRBV25-1	NA	TRBD1	CASSDLGQGASGANVLTF	TGTGCCAGCAGTGACCTGGGGCAGGGGGCCTCTGGGGCCAACGTCCTGACTTTC
TRBJ2-7	TRBV4-3	many	NA	CASSPRQSLYEQYF	TGCGCCAGCAGCCCGAGACAGTCTTTGTACGAGCAGTACTTC
TRBJ1-5	TRBV9	NA	NA	CASSPRTSGKQPQHF	TGTGCCAGCAGCCCTCGGACTAGCGGGAAGCAGCCCCAGCATTTT
TRBJ1-6	TRBV20-1	NA	NA	CSAGTGYNSPLHF	TGCAGTGCTGGAACAGGGTATAATTCACCCCTCCACTTT
TRBJ2-3	TRBV4-1	NA	NA	CASSQVPGLGTDTQYF	TGCGCCAGCAGCCAAGTCCCGGGACTTGGCACAGATACGCAGTATTTT
TRBJ2-3	TRBV9	many	TRBD2	CASSVEDSGGEITDTQYF	TGTGCCAGCAGCGTAGAAGATAGCGGGGGGGAGATCACAGATACGCAGTATTTT
TRBJ2-3	TRBV7-6	many	NA	CASSLGPGISTDTQYF	TGTGCCAGCAGCTTAGGACCGGGGATTAGCACAGATACGCAGTATTTT
TRBJ2-4	TRBV4-2	NA	NA	CASSRGTIQYF	TGTGCCAGCAGCCGGGGGACCATTCAGTACTTC
TRBJ2-7	TRBV19	many	TRBD1	CASSRGQGGYEQYF	TGTGCCAGTAGTAGGGGACAGGGAGGCTACGAGCAGTACTTC
TRBJ2-1	TRBV15	many	NA	CATSRVVRGYNEQFF	TGTGCCACCAGCAGAGTTGTGCGGGGTTACAATGAGCAGTTCTTC
TRBJ2-5	TRBV20-1	NA	TRBD2	CSAGLAGVQETQYF	TGCAGTGCTGGTCTAGCGGGAGTACAAGAGACCCAGTACTTC
TRBJ1-4	TRBV20-1	NA	NA	CSAAGSEKLFF	TGCAGTGCTGCAGGGAGTGAAAAACTGTTTTTT
TRBJ1-2	TRBV29-1	NA	NA	CSVGSQGPPQDYGYTF	TGCAGCGTTGGAAGTCAGGGGCCTCCCCAGGACTATGGCTACACCTTC
TRBJ2-7	TRBV15	NA	TRBD1	CATSSLDRGPFYEQYF	TGTGCCACCAGCAGCCTAGACAGGGGCCCATTCTACGAGCAGTACTTC
TRBJ2-2	TRBV20-1	few	TRBD2	CSARDYDMSGTSTGELFF	TGCAGTGCTAGAGATTATGATATGAGCGGGACTTCTACCGGGGAGCTGTTTTTT
TRBJ2-7	TRBV6-5	NA	TRBD1	CASRVRDTGVPYEQYF	TGTGCCAGCAGAGTTAGGGACACAGGGGTGCCCTACGAGCAGTACTTC
TRBJ1-1	TRBV7-9	many	TRBD1	CASSYKPGQMNTEAFF	TGTGCCAGCAGCTATAAACCGGGACAGATGAACACTGAAGCTTTCTTT
TRBJ2-3	TRBV20-1	NA	TRBD2	CSAPGGHSTDTQYF	TGCAGTGCTCCGGGGGGGCACAGCACAGATACGCAGTATTTT
TRBJ2-3	TRBV25-1	many	TRBD2	CASSELGGGAADTQYF	TGTGCCAGCAGTGAATTGGGCGGGGGGGCCGCAGATACGCAGTATTTT
TRBJ2-7	TRBV12-3/TRBV12-4	many	TRBD1	CASSFGHRGLEQYF	TGTGCCAGCAGTTTCGGTCACAGGGGTTTAGAGCAGTACTTC
TRBJ1-4	TRBV19	NA	TRBD1	CASSIGLSWDREGVGSEKLFF	TGTGCCAGTAGTATAGGATTATCTTGGGACAGGGAGGGAGTAGGATCGGAAAAACTGTTTTTT
TRBJ2-7	TRBV2	once	TRBD1	CASSEDGRVRGLYEQYF	TGTGCCAGCAGTGAAGACGGTAGGGTCAGGGGGCTATACGAGCAGTACTTC
TRBJ2-2	TRBV7-9	NA	TRBD2	CATRTSGGLNTGELFF	TGTGCCACCAGGACTAGCGGGGGGCTAAACACCGGGGAGCTGTTTTTT